This entry lists 30 T cell receptor beta chains sequenced from one sample in a study of technical replicates of blood from several donors. Sequenced by immunoSEQ multiplex PCR; TCRdb stores in-frame clones only, minus some. Found here are almost 90,000 clones, just under 95% of them singletons; the top ten hold 0.2% to 0.25%. Specimen: T cells isolated from PBMCs. Source of these receptors: a human donor in good health.

The chain couples TRBV9 to TRBJ2-2; D may be TRBD2 (6 bases). Germline-derived CDR1 and CDR2 are SGDLS and YYNGEE. Trimming took 0 bases from V and 8 from J, leaving 14 bases between them. The CDR3 has 15 residues. CDR3 sequence reads: CASSVEGTSSGELFF. CDR3 coding DNA: TGTGCCAGCAGCGTAGAGGGCACTAGCTCAGGGGAGCTGTTTTTT.

The chain employs TRBV19 and TRBJ2-2, with D possibly matching TRBD1 (6 bases). Trimming pared 4 bases from V and 0 bases from J, leaving 9 bases between. CDR3 size: 15 residues. Germline CDR1 and CDR2: LNHDA and SQIVND (reference sequence). CDR3 DNA: TGTGCCAGTAGTACGGGACACACGAACACCGGGGAGCTGTTTTTT. Translation gives CASSTGHTNTGELFF.

V usage is TRBV25-1 and J usage is TRBJ2-7; tentative D call: TRBD2 (5 bases). Germline loops: CDR1 MGHDK, CDR2 SYGVNS. Trimming removed 6 bases from V and 10 bases from J, with 13 bases in between. This CDR3 contains 11 residues. The CDR3 sequence: CASRVSEAQYF. The CDR3 DNA sequence: TGTGCCAGCAGGGTCTCGGAGGCCCAGTACTTC.

This sequence joins TRBV29-1 and TRBJ2-1; perhaps TRBD1 as D (6 bases). The ends were cut back, 3 bases at V and 6 bases at J, with 12 bases in the middle. This CDR3 spans 13 amino acids. CDR1 is SQVTM and CDR2 is ANQGSEA in the germline V gene. The CDR3 protein is CSVEPGAGNEQFF. The CDR3 DNA is TGCAGCGTTGAGCCAGGGGCGGGCAATGAGCAGTTCTTC.

Only one count was recorded for this clone. This sequence joins TRBV10-1 and TRBJ2-5; D may be TRBD2 (5 bases). Between the trimmed V and J ends, which lost 4 bases and 2 bases, there was a span of 8 bases. The CDR3 covers 13 residues. In germline, CDR1 is WNHNN, CDR2 SYGVQD (reference sequence). The CDR3 nucleotides read TGCGCCAGCAGTGCGGGAATACAAGAGACCCAGTACTTC. Translating gives CASSAGIQETQYF.

V gene TRBV9 combines with J gene TRBJ2-1, with D tentatively TRBD2 (7 bases). Trimming removed 4 bases at V and 3 bases at J, with 14 bases between. Germline CDR1 is SGDLS and CDR2 is YYNGEE. This CDR3 has 15 residues. DNA of the CDR3: TGTGCCAGCAGCCTAGGAGGGGGGGTCTACAATGAGCAGTTCTTC. Its translation is CASSLGGGVYNEQFF.

The DNA for the CDR3 is TGTGCCAGCAGTCCGGCTAGCTCCTACAATGAGCAGTTCTTC. As protein: CASSPASSYNEQFF. The chain links TRBV2 to TRBJ2-1, with D hard to call. V was shortened by 5 bases and J by 0 bases, with 8 bases between the two germline ends. The germline V gene has CDR1 SNHLY and CDR2 FYNNEI. The CDR3 is 14 amino acids.

The V gene is TRBV6-5, the J gene TRBJ2-2; unclear D gene. The length of the CDR3 is 14 residues. The germline V gene encodes CDR1 MNHEY and CDR2 SVGAGI. The V gene lost 2 bases and the J gene lost 1 base, with 5 bases spanning the gap. The CDR3: CASSYTRNTGELFF. For the CDR3, the DNA is TGTGCCAGCAGTTACACGAGGAACACCGGGGAGCTGTTTTTT.

The J gene is TRBJ1-2, the V gene TRBV6-1; a weak D match, TRBD1 (5 bases). V was trimmed by 6 bases and J by 4 bases, leaving 15 bases between them. The CDR3 has 14 residues. CDR1 and CDR2 (germline): MNHNS, SASEGT. CDR3 in amino acids: CASRPTGMPYGYTF. CDR3 DNA sequence: TGTGCCAGCAGACCCACAGGAATGCCCTATGGCTACACCTTC.

This chain uses TRBV5-1 with TRBJ1-2; 7 positions agree with TRBD1. The germline V gene has CDR1 SGHRS and CDR2 YFSETQ. After removal of 4 bases from V and 8 bases from J, the junction contained 14 bases not matched to a gene. The CDR3 sequence is 15 residues long. The CDR3 reads CASSERGLGRGGYTF. CDR3 DNA sequence: TGCGCCAGCAGCGAGAGAGGACTGGGCAGGGGGGGCTACACCTTC.

J is TRBJ2-4 and V is TRBV5-6, with D tentatively TRBD2 (5 bases). Germline CDR1 SGHDT, CDR2 YYEEEE. V lost 4 bases to trimming and J lost 1 base, with 12 bases between them. This CDR3 has 15 residues. Here the CDR3 DNA reads TGTGCCAGCAGCACGGGATTTATGGCCAAAAACATTCAGTACTTC. This translates into CASSTGFMAKNIQYF.

The rearrangement links TRBV2 to TRBJ1-2, with a tentative D call TRBD1 (6 bases). The CDR3 runs to 13 residues. The germline V gene encodes CDR1 SNHLY and CDR2 FYNNEI. Trimming removed 4 bases at V and 4 bases at J, with 10 bases between. The CDR3, as DNA: TGTGCCAGCAGTGTTTCAGGGGCCTATGGCTACACCTTC. Translated: CASSVSGAYGYTF.

This clone appeared once. The chain joins TRBV5-1 to TRBJ2-2; D is uncertain. The CDR3 has 14 residues. Germline V gives CDR1 SGHRS, CDR2 YFSETQ. V was trimmed by 0 bases and J by 7 bases, leaving 10 bases between them. DNA of the CDR3: TGCGCCAGCAGCTTGGACAGTCCTGGCGGGGAGCTGTTTTTT. Its protein is CASSLDSPGGELFF.

The rearrangement links TRBV11-2 to TRBJ2-5; maybe TRBD1 (6 bases). The germline CDR1 and CDR2 sequences are SGHAT and FQNNGV. The V end was cut by 2 bases, the J end by 5 bases, with 15 bases between. The CDR3 runs to 15 residues. The CDR3 sequence: CASSLWAQGTETQYF. In DNA form, the CDR3 reads TGTGCCAGCAGCTTATGGGCGCAGGGGACGGAGACCCAGTACTTC.

The V call is TRBV7-9, the J call TRBJ2-7; 7 bases fit TRBD2. Germline CDR1 reads SEHNR; CDR2 reads FQNEAQ (reference sequence). CDR3 size: 15 residues. V was pared by 5 bases and J by 9 bases, with 16 bases of the junction left unmatched. CDR3 loop: CASSGGDSRGLGQYF. As DNA, the CDR3 is TGTGCCAGCAGCGGGGGGGACTCCCGCGGGCTAGGGCAGTACTTC.

V and J are TRBV7-7 and TRBJ2-1; 9 bases line up with TRBD2. The CDR3 has 15 amino acids. The germline CDR1 and CDR2 sequences are SSHAT and FNYEAQ (reference sequence). V shed 2 bases, J shed 3 bases, and the junction held 2 bases outside the gene matches. Here the CDR3 reads CASSLNSGSYNEQFF. The CDR3 DNA sequence: TGTGCCAGCAGCTTAAATAGCGGGAGCTACAATGAGCAGTTCTTC.

The chain joins TRBV19 to TRBJ2-7; perhaps TRBD1 as D (6 bases). V lost 1 base and J 0 bases, leaving 7 bases between the germline ends. From germline, CDR1 is LNHDA and CDR2 SQIVND (reference sequence). The CDR3 is made up of 14 amino acids. CDR3 region: CASSIGDNSYEQYF. The CDR3 DNA sequence: TGTGCCAGTAGTATAGGGGACAACTCCTACGAGCAGTACTTC.

The rearrangement joins TRBV28 to TRBJ1-4, with D possibly matching TRBD1 (5 bases). V dropped 5 bases and J dropped 5 bases, with 15 bases sitting between them. Germline CDR1 is MDHEN and CDR2 is SYDVKM. The CDR3 spans 15 residues. CDR3 amino acids: CASSDTGRRNEKLFF. CDR3 coding DNA: TGTGCCAGCAGTGACACAGGCAGACGGAATGAAAAACTGTTTTTT.

The chain joins TRBV7-6 to TRBJ2-7; 14 positions match TRBD2. The V gene end was trimmed by 5 bases and the J gene end by 3 bases; junction bases not matched to a gene: 9. The CDR3 runs to 17 residues. Germline CDR1 and CDR2: SGHVS and FNYEAQ. This chain's CDR3 is CASSPGLAGASFYEQYF. The DNA of the CDR3 is TGTGCCAGCAGCCCGGGACTAGCGGGAGCCTCGTTCTACGAGCAGTACTTC.

The rearrangement links TRBV14 to TRBJ1-5, with 8 nucleotides matching TRBD1. There are 14 residues in the CDR3. Per the germline V gene, CDR1 is SGHDN and CDR2 is FVKESK. The J segment lost 4 bases and the V segment lost 4 bases, leaving 3 bases of the junction unmatched. The CDR3 is CASSRGQENQPQHF. The CDR3 DNA reads as TGTGCCAGCAGCCGGGGACAGGAAAATCAGCCCCAGCATTTT.

Regarding this clone: Sequence at one end of the junction differs from germline and may be a read error. The J gene is TRBJ1-1, the V gene TRBV9, with 7 bases fitting TRBD1. Germline V gene data show CDR1 as SGDLS and CDR2 as YYNGEE. The CDR3 runs 13 residues. The CDR3 bases are TGTGCCGGCAGCCTCGACAGGGACACTGAAGCTTTCTTT. It is translated as CAGSLDRDTEAFF. The variable domain in full, completed from reference TRBV9 and TRBJ1-1, reads DSGVTQTPKHLITATGQRVTLRCSPRSGDLSVYWYQQSLDQGLQFLIQYYNGEERAKGNILERFSAQQFPDLHSELNLSSLELGDSALYFCAGSLDRDTEAFFGQGTRLTVV.

In its sample, this clone was seen once. The chain uses TRBV11-2 and TRBJ2-7; 11 bases fit TRBD2. With 3 bases clipped from V and 4 bases from J, the junction kept 5 bases outside the gene matches. Germline CDR1 reads SGHAT; CDR2 reads FQNNGV. This CDR3 region has 15 residues. CDR3 sequence (DNA): TGTGCCAGCAGCTTTACTAGCGGGAGACTATACGAGCAGTACTTC. It is translated as CASSFTSGRLYEQYF.

This chain connects TRBV5-1 to TRBJ1-5; TRBD1 is a possible D gene (6 bases). The CDR3 is 16 residues long. Per the germline V gene, CDR1 is SGHRS and CDR2 is YFSETQ. The V gene lost 0 bases and the J gene lost 6 bases, with 16 bases spanning the gap. CDR3 bases: TGCGCCAGCAGCTTGGCCGAAGGGGGGGCAGGTCAGCCCCAGCATTTT. Protein: CASSLAEGGAGQPQHF.

V usage is TRBV19 and J usage is TRBJ1-4, with 7 positions matching TRBD1. Losses at the gene ends were 2 bases for V and 7 bases for J; bases not matched to a gene: 4. The CDR3 length is 14 residues. CDR1 is LNHDA, CDR2 SQIVND, per germline (reference sequence). The CDR3 coding sequence is TGTGCCAGTAGTATACAGGGGGTAGCTGAAAAACTGTTTTTT. It is translated as CASSIQGVAEKLFF.

CDR3 coding DNA: TGTGCCAGCAGCGCACTTAGCGGTCTCACAGATACGCAGTATTTT. This translates into CASSALSGLTDTQYF. This sequence joins TRBV9 and TRBJ2-3, with D possibly being TRBD2 (6 bases). Germline V gene sequence: CDR1 SGDLS, CDR2 YYNGEE. This CDR3 region has 15 residues. Between the trimmed V and J ends, which lost 3 bases and 2 bases, there was a span of 13 bases.

The chain is built from TRBV9 and TRBJ2-3; D may be TRBD2 (5 bases). The CDR3 loop spans 13 amino acids. V was shortened by 0 bases and J by 6 bases, with 8 bases between the two germline ends. Germline CDR1 SGDLS, CDR2 YYNGEE. Written as DNA, the CDR3 is TGTGCCAGCAGCGTAGATCGGGGTGATACGCAGTATTTT. As protein: CASSVDRGDTQYF.

The V call is TRBV19, the J call TRBJ1-3; D not certain. The CDR3 runs to 15 residues. Between the trimmed V and J ends, which lost 5 bases and 2 bases, there was a span of 13 bases. Germline CDR1 LNHDA, CDR2 SQIVND (reference sequence). The CDR3 here is CASSPRTDAGNTIYF. As DNA, the CDR3 is TGTGCCAGTAGTCCCCGGACTGATGCTGGAAACACCATATATTTT. The variable domain in full, completed from reference TRBV19 and TRBJ1-3, reads DGGITQSPKYLFRKEGQNVTLSCEQNLNHDAMYWYRQDPGQGLRLIYYSQIVNDFQKGDIAEGYSVSREKKESFPLTVTSAQKNPTAFYLCASSPRTDAGNTIYFGEGSWLTVV.

The rearrangement uses TRBV6-5 and TRBJ1-1; D call uncertain. Trimming took 2 bases from V and 5 from J, leaving 6 bases between them. CDR3 length: 12 amino acids. Looked up from germline, CDR1 is MNHEY and CDR2 is SVGAGI. The CDR3 loop is CASSYTGTEAFF. The CDR3 nucleotides read TGTGCCAGCAGTTACACGGGAACTGAAGCTTTCTTT.

V usage is TRBV4-1 and J usage is TRBJ2-7, with D maybe TRBD2 (5 bases). CDR3 size: 14 residues. Germline CDR1 is MGHRA and CDR2 is YSYEKL. Trimming left V 4 bases short and J 7 bases short, with 17 bases between. The CDR3 sequence is CASSLPGGKREQYF. CDR3 coding DNA: TGCGCCAGCAGCCTACCTGGAGGTAAAAGGGAGCAGTACTTC.

The rearrangement links TRBV28 to TRBJ1-4, with a tentative D call TRBD1 (6 bases). Trimming cost V 3 bases and J 6 bases, with 14 bases left between them. There are 15 residues in the CDR3. Germline V gives CDR1 MDHEN, CDR2 SYDVKM. CDR3 amino acids: CASSLTGHSDEKLFF. The CDR3 DNA follows: TGTGCCAGCAGTTTGACGGGACACTCGGATGAAAAACTGTTTTTT.